The sequence of this T cell receptor (beta chain) was determined in a study of cytomegalovirus exposure and HLA in healthy donors. In regard to this clone: The antigen remains unidentified.

Findings and limits, study-wide: A later look showed TCR association rates differing by HLA locus, highest for DRB1 and lowest for HLA-C.

The study ran its PCR with 60 Vbeta and 13 Jbeta primers. Measured with immunoSEQ multiplex PCR; TCRdb has only the in-frame clones, and not every one. The data hold approximately 170,000 clones, with about 85% observed a single time. The CDR3 consists of 18 residues. The V gene end was trimmed by 6 bases and the J gene end by 8 bases; junction bases not matched to a gene: 23. Germline assignment: CDR1 GTSNPN and CDR2 SVGIG (reference sequence). This rearrangement joins TRBV30 to TRBJ2-1; 9 bases match TRBD2. Sequences were obtained from PBMCs. The TCR comes from a boy aged 2-15 years in good health and CMV-seronegative. CDR3 region: CACHFRAGGVAGVYEQFF. CDR3 bases: TGTGCCTGCCACTTTCGCGCGGGGGGGGTAGCGGGAGTCTATGAGCAGTTCTTC.